Listed below are T cell receptor beta chains from one sample, sequenced in a study of blood T cell repertoires in COVID-19. The method was immunoSEQ multiplex PCR; TCRdb's version includes in-frame clones alone and lacks a portion of them. The table records about 200,000 clones, 75% to 95% of them present only once. Sample: peripheral blood. Source of these receptors: a man aged 50 to 59 with acute or convalescent COVID-19. Each CDR3 is given with its conserved first and last residue. The D gene is left open where the match is weak. The size entry is marked missing in some rows and otherwise reads once, few, many or a size class.

d_gene,j_gene,v_gene,abundance,CDR3aa,CDR3nt
.,TRBJ1-3,TRBV11-2,.,CASSLGGVAGNTIYF,TGTGCCAGCAGCTTAGGGGGAGTCGCTGGAAACACCATATATTTT
TRBD1,TRBJ2-3,TRBV5-1,.,CASSQDRVGATDTQYF,TGCGCCAGCAGCCAGGACAGGGTGGGGGCCACAGATACGCAGTATTTT
.,TRBJ1-1,TRBV5-1,.,CASSAGTVMNTEAFF,TGCGCCAGCAGCGCGGGGACGGTTATGAACACTGAAGCTTTCTTT
.,TRBJ1-1,TRBV10-3,.,CAIRQGNTEAFF,TGTGCCATCAGACAGGGCAACACTGAAGCTTTCTTT
TRBD2,TRBJ2-7,TRBV5-1,.,CASSLSLEAGAYEQYF,TGCGCCAGCAGCTTGTCTCTAGAAGCGGGAGCGTACGAGCAGTACTTC
.,TRBJ1-2,TRBV7-9,.,CASSLPPGQRLGGYTF,TGTGCCAGCAGCCTACCTCCGGGACAACGCCTGGGGGGCTACACCTTC
.,TRBJ2-2,TRBV4-3,.,CASSQGRIWTGELFF,TGCGCCAGCAGCCAAGGGAGGATCTGGACCGGGGAGCTGTTTTTT
TRBD2,TRBJ2-1,TRBV7-2,.,CASSLASSGGLNEQFF,TGTGCCAGCAGCTTAGCGTCTAGCGGGGGGCTTAATGAGCAGTTCTTC
.,TRBJ1-6,TRBV10-1,.,CASSAQGDNSPLHF,TGCGCCAGCAGTGCACAGGGTGATAATTCACCCCTCCACTTT
TRBD2,TRBJ2-1,TRBV9,.,CASSVAASGMRGNEQFF,TGTGCCAGCAGCGTAGCTGCTAGCGGGATGCGGGGCAATGAGCAGTTCTTC
TRBD2,TRBJ2-3,TRBV24-1,.,CATRTSGGAGTDTQYF,TGTGCCACCAGGACTAGCGGGGGGGCTGGCACAGATACGCAGTATTTT
TRBD1,TRBJ1-1,TRBV15,.,CATSRGGTDTEAFF,TGTGCCACCAGCAGAGGGGGGACAGACACTGAAGCTTTCTTT
.,TRBJ2-1,TRBV3-1/TRBV3-2,.,CASSLKSDSYNEQFF,TGTGCCAGCAGCCTAAAGTCGGACAGCTACAATGAGCAGTTCTTC
TRBD1,TRBJ1-1,TRBV30,.,CAWIPLRDRGFSTEAFF,TGTGCCTGGATTCCGTTACGGGACAGGGGTTTCAGCACTGAAGCTTTCTTT
.,TRBJ2-4,TRBV7-6,.,CASSLWSAGVAKNIQYF,TGTGCCAGCAGCTTGTGGTCGGCAGGGGTGGCCAAAAACATTCAGTACTTC
TRBD1,TRBJ1-2,TRBV28,.,CASSLLGDRGFNGYTF,TGTGCCAGCAGTCTTCTGGGGGACAGGGGATTTAATGGCTACACCTTC
.,TRBJ2-1,TRBV24-1,once,CATSDSYREEQFF,TGTGCCACCAGTGATTCCTACAGGGAAGAGCAGTTCTTC
.,TRBJ2-5,TRBV7-9,.,CASSYIKGRQETQYF,TGTGCCAGCAGCTATATAAAAGGGAGACAAGAGACCCAGTACTTC
TRBD1,TRBJ2-5,TRBV29-1,.,CSVDPGQAWQETQYF,TGCAGCGTTGACCCTGGACAGGCCTGGCAAGAGACCCAGTACTTC
TRBD1,TRBJ2-7,TRBV27,.,CASSLLQGTTEQYF,TGTGCCAGCAGTTTACTACAGGGGACAACCGAGCAGTACTTC
TRBD1,TRBJ1-5,TRBV30,.,CAWSKGTGGGQPQHF,TGTGCCTGGAGTAAGGGGACAGGGGGCGGTCAGCCCCAGCATTTT
.,TRBJ2-5,TRBV25-1,.,CASSELGGLNQETQYF,TGTGCCAGCAGTGAATTAGGGGGTCTCAACCAAGAGACCCAGTACTTC
TRBD1,TRBJ1-2,TRBV6-5,.,CASSQLGTGGFTF,TGTGCCAGCAGTCAACTGGGGACAGGGGGCTTCACCTTC
TRBD1,TRBJ1-1,TRBV7-6,.,CASSLAPGGSTEAFF,TGTGCCAGCAGCTTAGCTCCAGGGGGAAGCACTGAAGCTTTCTTT
TRBD1,TRBJ2-3,TRBV5-6,.,CASSTGTGSWSDTQYF,TGTGCCAGCAGCACAGGGACAGGGAGTTGGTCAGATACGCAGTATTTT
TRBD1,TRBJ1-6,TRBV30,.,CACPLTGPSSYNSPLHF,TGTGCCTGCCCATTGACAGGGCCGAGCTCCTATAATTCACCCCTCCACTTT
TRBD1,TRBJ1-2,TRBV7-2,.,CASSLRRGYGYTF,TGTGCCAGCAGCTTACGCAGGGGGTATGGCTACACCTTC
.,TRBJ2-1,TRBV4-1,once,CASSQPGALEQFF,TGCGCCAGCAGCCAACCAGGGGCCCTGGAGCAGTTCTTC
TRBD2,TRBJ2-3,TRBV19,.,CASSPGLAGAYTDTQYF,TGTGCCAGTAGTCCCGGACTAGCGGGGGCCTACACAGATACGCAGTATTTT